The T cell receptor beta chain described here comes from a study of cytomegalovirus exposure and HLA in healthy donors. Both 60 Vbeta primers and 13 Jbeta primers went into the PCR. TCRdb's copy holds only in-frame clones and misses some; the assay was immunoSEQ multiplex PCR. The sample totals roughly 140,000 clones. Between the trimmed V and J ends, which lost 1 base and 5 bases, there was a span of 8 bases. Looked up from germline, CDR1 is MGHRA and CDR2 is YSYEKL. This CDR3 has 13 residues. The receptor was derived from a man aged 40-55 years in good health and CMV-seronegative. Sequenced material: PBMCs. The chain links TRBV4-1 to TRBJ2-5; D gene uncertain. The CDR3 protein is CASSQVERETQYF. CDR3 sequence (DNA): TGCGCCAGCAGCCAAGTAGAGAGGGAGACCCAGTACTTC.